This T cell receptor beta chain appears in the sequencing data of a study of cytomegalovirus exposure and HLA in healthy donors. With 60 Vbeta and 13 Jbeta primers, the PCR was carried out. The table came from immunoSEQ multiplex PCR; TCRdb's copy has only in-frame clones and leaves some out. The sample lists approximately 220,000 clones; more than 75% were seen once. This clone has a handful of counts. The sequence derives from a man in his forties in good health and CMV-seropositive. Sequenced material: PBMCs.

The CDR3 protein is CASSLDLASGSTDTQYF. CDR3 sequence (DNA): TGTGCCAGCAGCTTAGATCTGGCTAGCGGTAGCACAGATACGCAGTATTTT. The chain couples TRBV11-3 to TRBJ2-3; 7 nucleotides line up with TRBD2. The V and J ends lost 0 bases and 0 bases, in that order; junction bases with no gene match: 6. This CDR3 has 17 residues. CDR1 is SGHNT and CDR2 is YENEEA in the germline V gene.